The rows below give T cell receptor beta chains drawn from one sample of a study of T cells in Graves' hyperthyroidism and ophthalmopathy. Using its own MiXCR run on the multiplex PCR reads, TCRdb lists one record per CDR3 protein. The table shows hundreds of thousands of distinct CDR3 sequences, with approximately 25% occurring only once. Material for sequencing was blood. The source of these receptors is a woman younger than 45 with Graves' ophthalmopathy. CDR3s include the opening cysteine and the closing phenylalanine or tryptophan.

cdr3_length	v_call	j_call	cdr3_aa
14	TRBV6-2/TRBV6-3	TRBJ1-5	CASSRITGNQPQHF
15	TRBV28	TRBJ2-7	CASLSGGRASYEQYF
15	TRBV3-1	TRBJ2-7	CASSQDRRALYEQYF
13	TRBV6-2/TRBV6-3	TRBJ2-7	CASSPGWSYEQYF
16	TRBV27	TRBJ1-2	CASSWDFSNGFYGYTF
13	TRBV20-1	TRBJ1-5	CSARRTGAQPQHF
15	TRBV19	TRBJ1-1	CASSIETTSHTEAFF
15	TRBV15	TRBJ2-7	CATSRRREGSYEQYF
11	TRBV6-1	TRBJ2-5	CASDSLETQYF
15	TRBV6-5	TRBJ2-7	CASSYTYRASYEQYF
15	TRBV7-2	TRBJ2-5	CASSLGAGEAETQYF
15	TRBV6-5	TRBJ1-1	CASSYSNSGVTEAFF
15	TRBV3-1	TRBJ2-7	CASSQELSLAYEQYF
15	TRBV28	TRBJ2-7	CASSFGGGEDYEQYF
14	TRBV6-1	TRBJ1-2	CASSGQDGNYGYTF
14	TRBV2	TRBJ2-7	CASSPGQRNYEQYF
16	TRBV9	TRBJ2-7	CASSVGKGPGPYEQYF
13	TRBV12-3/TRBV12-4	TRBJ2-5	CASSLFRAETQYF
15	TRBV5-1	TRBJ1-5	CASSYGTGENQPQHF
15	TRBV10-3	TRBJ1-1	CAISPTGEMNTEAFF